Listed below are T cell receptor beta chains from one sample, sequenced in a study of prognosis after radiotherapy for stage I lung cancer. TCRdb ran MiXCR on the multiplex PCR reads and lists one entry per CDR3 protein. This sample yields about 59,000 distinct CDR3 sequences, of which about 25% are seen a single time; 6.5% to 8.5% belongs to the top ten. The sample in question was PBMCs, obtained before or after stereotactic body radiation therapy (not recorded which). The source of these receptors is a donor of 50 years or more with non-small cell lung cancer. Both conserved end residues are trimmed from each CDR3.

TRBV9,ASSVSPSGGTDTQY
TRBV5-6,ASSLTAGVQETQY
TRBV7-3,ASSFKGGGELF
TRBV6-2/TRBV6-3,ASSYSGRRSTPDTQY
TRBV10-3,AISESMAPGQETQY
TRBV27,ASSRGGRYEQY
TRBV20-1,SARPLRGPLDSPLH
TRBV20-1,SARPPTGQGSYNEQF
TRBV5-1,ASSPGTGGQLAF
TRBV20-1,SASPIDTQY
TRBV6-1,ASSYQGTSYNSPLH